A selection of T cell receptor beta chains follows, all from one sample in a study of a mutant IDH1 vaccine in newly diagnosed glioma. Profiled with immunoSEQ multiplex PCR; TCRdb holds only in-frame clones, not every one. Seen here are about 15,000 clones, approximately 92% observed once, and the top ten hold 7.5% to 9.5%. Sequencing was performed on PBMCs, taken from a glioma patient treated with radiotherapy, temozolomide or both. The origin of the receptors is a woman in her 40s with glioma. Some clones in this sample may be carry-over from other donors' samples. Both conserved end residues are part of each CDR3. The order of the fields is D gene, clone size, J gene, V gene, CDR3 DNA, CDR3 protein. A D gene is named only where the DNA matches it firmly. Expanded clones get a size class; other rows say once, few or many, or leave the size out.

D: -
size: -
J: TRBJ2-7
V: TRBV20-1
DNA: TGCAGTGCTCTCGCGAACGAGCAGTACTTC
CDR3: CSALANEQYF

D: -
size: -
J: TRBJ1-5
V: TRBV7-5
DNA: TGTGCCAGAAGCTTAGCAGGGGGCAAGGAGCCCCAGCATTTT
CDR3: CARSLAGGKEPQHF

D: TRBD1
size: -
J: TRBJ1-1
V: TRBV30
DNA: TGTGCCTGGAGCGCCGGTACAGGGGGTGAAGCTTTCTTT
CDR3: CAWSAGTGGEAFF

D: TRBD2
size: once
J: TRBJ2-7
V: TRBV7-2
DNA: TGTGCCAGCAGCTCACGGACTAGCGGGAGAAGGACCGGGTCCTACGAGCAGTACTTC
CDR3: CASSSRTSGRRTGSYEQYF

D: -
size: -
J: TRBJ1-1
V: TRBV5-1
DNA: TGCGCCAGCAGCAAAGCGACAGGTGGCGCTTTCTTT
CDR3: CASSKATGGAFF

D: TRBD2
size: -
J: TRBJ2-1
V: TRBV6-1
DNA: TGTGCCAGCAGCGCCTGGGGCGGGGGGTACAATGAGCAGTTCTTC
CDR3: CASSAWGGGYNEQFF

D: -
size: -
J: TRBJ2-7
V: TRBV2
DNA: TGTGCCAGCAGCGCCTCTCTACCCTCTGGCGAGCAGTACTTC
CDR3: CASSASLPSGEQYF

D: TRBD1
size: -
J: TRBJ1-2
V: TRBV30
DNA: TGTGCCTGGTCCTTGGGACAGGGGGATGGCTACACCTTC
CDR3: CAWSLGQGDGYTF

D: TRBD2
size: -
J: TRBJ2-2
V: TRBV5-1
DNA: TGCGCCAGCAGCTTGGACGCGGGAGTTCCCGGGGAGCTGTTTTTT
CDR3: CASSLDAGVPGELFF

D: TRBD1
size: -
J: TRBJ1-2
V: TRBV6-5
DNA: TGTGCCAGCAGTTTATGCCCGGGACAGGATGGCTACACCTTC
CDR3: CASSLCPGQDGYTF

D: TRBD1
size: -
J: TRBJ2-6
V: TRBV4-1
DNA: TGCGCCAGCAGCCAACCGGGACAGGGGGTATCTGGGGCCAACGTCCTGACTTTC
CDR3: CASSQPGQGVSGANVLTF

D: -
size: -
J: TRBJ2-1
V: TRBV7-9
DNA: TGTGCCAGCAGCCGGGGACATAGCTCCTACAATGAGCAGTTCTTC
CDR3: CASSRGHSSYNEQFF

D: TRBD2
size: once
J: TRBJ2-2
V: TRBV4-1
DNA: TGCGCCAGCAGCCAAGTAGCGGGGGCCGACACCGGGGAGCTGTTTTTT
CDR3: CASSQVAGADTGELFF

D: -
size: -
J: TRBJ1-4
V: TRBV7-2
DNA: TGTGCCAGCAGCCTCCTAAGGGGCCAGGGGACTAGTGAAAAACTGTTTTTT
CDR3: CASSLLRGQGTSEKLFF

D: -
size: -
J: TRBJ1-1
V: TRBV6-1
DNA: TGTGCCAGCAGTGAAGGAGACGTTGAAGCTTTCTTT
CDR3: CASSEGDVEAFF

D: -
size: once
J: TRBJ1-2
V: TRBV19
DNA: TGTGCCATTTCGGGAGGGCCAGGTGGCTACACCTTC
CDR3: CAISGGPGGYTF

D: -
size: -
J: TRBJ2-7
V: TRBV7-2
DNA: TGTGCCAGCAGCTCGGGCGAGGGGGAGTACGAGCAGTACTTC
CDR3: CASSSGEGEYEQYF

D: -
size: -
J: TRBJ1-2
V: TRBV19
DNA: TGTGCCAGTAGTATCGACGGCCGAGCCTATGGCTACACCTTC
CDR3: CASSIDGRAYGYTF

D: -
size: -
J: TRBJ2-1
V: TRBV6-6
DNA: TGTGCCAGCAGTTACCTAGACAATGAGCAGTTCTTC
CDR3: CASSYLDNEQFF

D: -
size: -
J: TRBJ2-7
V: TRBV4-1
DNA: TGCGCCAGCAGCCGGAGGTGGGGCAGATATTACGAGCAGTACTTC
CDR3: CASSRRWGRYYEQYF

D: -
size: once
J: TRBJ2-1
V: TRBV7-2
DNA: TGTGCCAGCAGCTTAGTAGGTAGAAGCTCCTACAATGAGCAGTTCTTC
CDR3: CASSLVGRSSYNEQFF

D: TRBD2
size: -
J: TRBJ2-3
V: TRBV2
DNA: TGTGCCAGCTCTAGCGGGTCAAACACAGATACGCAGTATTTT
CDR3: CASSSGSNTDTQYF

D: -
size: -
J: TRBJ1-5
V: TRBV30
DNA: TGTGCCTGGAGTGTACAGAGGGAGCCCCAGCATTTT
CDR3: CAWSVQREPQHF

D: TRBD2
size: -
J: TRBJ2-1
V: TRBV6-5
DNA: TGTGCCAGCAGTTACCCGGGACTAGCGGGCGAGCAGTTCTTC
CDR3: CASSYPGLAGEQFF

D: -
size: -
J: TRBJ1-3
V: TRBV5-6
DNA: TGTGCCAGCAGCCGTTCTCAAAGCTCTGGAAACACCATATATTTT
CDR3: CASSRSQSSGNTIYF

D: -
size: -
J: TRBJ1-1
V: TRBV9
DNA: TGTGCCAGCAGCGTCTATTCAGGAACTGAAGCTTTCTTT
CDR3: CASSVYSGTEAFF

D: -
size: -
J: TRBJ1-2
V: TRBV6-4
DNA: TGTGCCAGCAGTGATTCGGAGAACTATGGCTACACCTTC
CDR3: CASSDSENYGYTF

D: -
size: -
J: TRBJ1-5
V: TRBV27
DNA: TGTGCCAGCAGTTTAGGTAGGGGTAATCAGCCCCAGCATTTT
CDR3: CASSLGRGNQPQHF

D: -
size: -
J: TRBJ1-3
V: TRBV28
DNA: TGTGCCAGCAGTTTATATAACGTTGGAAACACCATATATTTT
CDR3: CASSLYNVGNTIYF

D: -
size: -
J: TRBJ2-7
V: TRBV2
DNA: TGTGCCAGCAGTGAAGGGGACTACGAGCAGTACTTC
CDR3: CASSEGDYEQYF

D: -
size: -
J: TRBJ2-2
V: TRBV4-2
DNA: TGTGCCAGCAGCCCGAACGGGCCGTTAATCGGGGAGCTGTTTTTT
CDR3: CASSPNGPLIGELFF

D: TRBD2
size: -
J: TRBJ2-5
V: TRBV5-1
DNA: TGCGCCAGCAGCCCGGGGCTAGCGGGAGGAGAGACCCAGTACTTC
CDR3: CASSPGLAGGETQYF

D: TRBD1
size: -
J: TRBJ2-4
V: TRBV10-1
DNA: TGCGCCAGCAGCGGGACAGTCCAAAACATTCAGTACTTC
CDR3: CASSGTVQNIQYF

D: TRBD1
size: -
J: TRBJ2-2
V: TRBV7-9
DNA: TGTGCCAGCAGCTCGGGGACAGACACCGGGGAGCTGTTTTTT
CDR3: CASSSGTDTGELFF

D: TRBD1
size: -
J: TRBJ1-2
V: TRBV5-1
DNA: TGCGCCAGCAGCACGGGACAGGGGGCTACTGGCTACACCTTC
CDR3: CASSTGQGATGYTF

D: TRBD1
size: -
J: TRBJ1-1
V: TRBV19
DNA: TGTGCCAGTAGGAAGGACAGGGGGCATGAAGCTTTCTTT
CDR3: CASRKDRGHEAFF

D: -
size: -
J: TRBJ1-2
V: TRBV13
DNA: TGTGCCAGCAGATGGGGGACTTCCTATGGCTACACCTTC
CDR3: CASRWGTSYGYTF

D: TRBD1
size: once
J: TRBJ1-2
V: TRBV7-3
DNA: TGTGCCAGCAGCCCAGGACAGGGGCAGGGCTACACCTTC
CDR3: CASSPGQGQGYTF

D: TRBD1
size: -
J: TRBJ1-5
V: TRBV10-3
DNA: TGTGCCTCCAAAGGACAGGGAGATCAGCCCCAGCATTTT
CDR3: CASKGQGDQPQHF

D: -
size: -
J: TRBJ1-6
V: TRBV30
DNA: TGTGCCTGGAGTGTAAGGAAATGGGGAGCGGATTCACCCCTCCACTTT
CDR3: CAWSVRKWGADSPLHF

D: -
size: -
J: TRBJ1-2
V: TRBV5-1
DNA: TGCGCCAGCACCCCGGGTCCTCTTAACTATGGCTACACCTTC
CDR3: CASTPGPLNYGYTF

D: -
size: -
J: TRBJ1-6
V: TRBV2
DNA: TGTGCCAGCAGTGACAGGGAAGACATTAATTCACCCCTCCACTTT
CDR3: CASSDREDINSPLHF

D: TRBD1
size: large
J: TRBJ1-2
V: TRBV19
DNA: TGTGCCAGTAGAATCACAGGACAGGCCGGGAATGGCTACACCTTC
CDR3: CASRITGQAGNGYTF

D: -
size: -
J: TRBJ1-1
V: TRBV7-9
DNA: TGTGCCAGCAGAGAGGGGACGGTAGCTCCTGAAGCTTTCTTT
CDR3: CASREGTVAPEAFF

D: -
size: -
J: TRBJ2-6
V: TRBV5-1
DNA: TGCGCCAGCAGCTTGGGCGGCTCTGGGGCCAACGTCCTGACTTTC
CDR3: CASSLGGSGANVLTF

D: TRBD1
size: -
J: TRBJ2-1
V: TRBV7-9
DNA: TGTGCCAGCACCGAACAGGGGGCAAGGGAGCAGTTCTTC
CDR3: CASTEQGAREQFF

D: TRBD1
size: -
J: TRBJ1-1
V: TRBV11-2
DNA: TGTGCCAGCAGCCGTGGACAGGGGACTGAAGCTTTCTTT
CDR3: CASSRGQGTEAFF

D: TRBD2
size: -
J: TRBJ2-5
V: TRBV7-7
DNA: TGTGCCAGCAGCCCCGGACTAGCGGGAGTGGGAGAGACCCAGTACTTC
CDR3: CASSPGLAGVGETQYF

D: -
size: -
J: TRBJ1-1
V: TRBV18
DNA: TGTGCCAGCTCACCCGGAAGAACTGAAGCTTTCTTT
CDR3: CASSPGRTEAFF

D: TRBD1
size: -
J: TRBJ1-4
V: TRBV27
DNA: TGTGCCAGCAGTCTCCGGACAGGGGAGTTGGGTGAAAAACTGTTTTTT
CDR3: CASSLRTGELGEKLFF

D: -
size: -
J: TRBJ1-5
V: TRBV2
DNA: TGTGCCAGCAGTCCCCAGGTGCACAATCAGCCCCAGCATTTT
CDR3: CASSPQVHNQPQHF

D: TRBD1
size: -
J: TRBJ2-3
V: TRBV5-1
DNA: TGCGCCAGCAGCTCACAGGGGGCTGGAGATACGCAGTATTTT
CDR3: CASSSQGAGDTQYF

D: -
size: -
J: TRBJ2-7
V: TRBV7-2
DNA: TGTGCCAGCAGCTTAAGTCCGGACGCCTCCTACGAGCAGTACTTC
CDR3: CASSLSPDASYEQYF

D: TRBD1
size: -
J: TRBJ1-1
V: TRBV6-5
DNA: TGTGCCAGCAGCCCCGGACAGGGTTGGGGCACTGAAGCTTTCTTT
CDR3: CASSPGQGWGTEAFF

D: -
size: -
J: TRBJ1-5
V: TRBV7-9
DNA: TGTGCCAGCAGCCCCGGGGGGGCAGGAAGCAATCAGCCCCAGCATTTT
CDR3: CASSPGGAGSNQPQHF

D: -
size: -
J: TRBJ1-1
V: TRBV25-1
DNA: TGTGCCAGCAGAGCAGGGAATCTTGACACTGAAGCTTTCTTT
CDR3: CASRAGNLDTEAFF

D: TRBD2
size: -
J: TRBJ2-7
V: TRBV5-4
DNA: TGTGCCAGCAGCCCTCTAGCGGGCGCCTACGAGCAGTACTTC
CDR3: CASSPLAGAYEQYF